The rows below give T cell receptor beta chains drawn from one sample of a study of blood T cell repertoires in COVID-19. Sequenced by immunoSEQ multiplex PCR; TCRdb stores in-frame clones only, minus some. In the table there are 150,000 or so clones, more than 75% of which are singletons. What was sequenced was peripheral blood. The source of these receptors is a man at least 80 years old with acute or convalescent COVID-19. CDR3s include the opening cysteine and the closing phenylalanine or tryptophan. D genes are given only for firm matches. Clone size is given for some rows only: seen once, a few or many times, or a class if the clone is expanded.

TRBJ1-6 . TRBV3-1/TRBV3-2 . TGTGCCAGCAGCCAAGGCGTGAGAGAGGCCCACTTT CASSQGVREAHF
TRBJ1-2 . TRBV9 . TGTGCCAGCAGCGCGGACAGCCCTCATGGCTACACCTTC CASSADSPHGYTF
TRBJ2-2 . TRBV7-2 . TGTGCCAGCAGCTCAGCAATTGCGACCGGGGAGCTGTTTTTT CASSSAIATGELFF
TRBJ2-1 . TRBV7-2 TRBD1 TGTGCCAGCAGCTTAGGCCTCTCAGGGGGTGAGCAGTTCTTC CASSLGLSGGEQFF
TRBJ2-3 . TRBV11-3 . TGTGCCAGCAGCTTCGGGGGAGTCTCAGATACGCAGTATTTT CASSFGGVSDTQYF
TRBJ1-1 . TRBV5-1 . TGCGCCAGCAGCTTGGAACAGGGCCTGAACACTGAAGCTTTCTTT CASSLEQGLNTEAFF
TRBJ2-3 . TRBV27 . TGTGCCAGCAGTCGCGACAGGGCTGGAGGGCGCACAGATACGCAGTATTTT CASSRDRAGGRTDTQYF
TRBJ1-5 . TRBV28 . TGTGCCAGCAGTCTAGGGGGTGTCAATCAGCCCCAGCATTTT CASSLGGVNQPQHF
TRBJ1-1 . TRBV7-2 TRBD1 TGTGCCAGCGGCAAAAACAGGGGGCGCGGCACTGAAGCTTTCTTT CASGKNRGRGTEAFF
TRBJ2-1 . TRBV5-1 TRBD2 TGCGCCAGCAGGCGGGGGGCCGCGGTGGATGAGCAGTTCTTC CASRRGAAVDEQFF
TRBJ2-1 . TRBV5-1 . TGCGCCAGCAGCTGGCAGGGGGGATCCTACAATGAGCAGTTCTTC CASSWQGGSYNEQFF
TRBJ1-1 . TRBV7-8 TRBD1 TGTGCCAGCAGCGGCCGGACAGGTGGGACTGAAGCTTTCTTT CASSGRTGGTEAFF
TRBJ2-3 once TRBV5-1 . TGCGCCAGCAGCTCGACTAGGGTCACAGATACGCAGTATTTT CASSSTRVTDTQYF
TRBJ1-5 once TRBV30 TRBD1 TGTGCCTGGAGTCGGACAGGGACTAGCAATCAGCCCCAGCATTTT CAWSRTGTSNQPQHF
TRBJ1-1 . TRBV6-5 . TGTGCCAGCGACCCCGGCGGGGGCGGTACTGAAGCTTTCTTT CASDPGGGGTEAFF
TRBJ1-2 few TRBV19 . TGTGCCAGTATAAAAACAGGAGAGGTGGACTATGGCTACACCTTC CASIKTGEVDYGYTF
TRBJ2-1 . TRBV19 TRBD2 TGTGCCAGTACCCAGGCCCTGGGGCGGAGCGGGAGGGCCGGGAATGAGCAGTTCTTC CASTQALGRSGRAGNEQFF
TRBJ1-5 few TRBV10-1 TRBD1 TGCGCCAGCAGTGAGAGAGGACAGGGCAGTAATAGCAATCAGCCCCAGCATTTT CASSERGQGSNSNQPQHF
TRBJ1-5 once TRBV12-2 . TGTGCAAGTCGCTTAGCTCTCGGACAGGGGCCAGGGCAGCCCCAGCATTTT CASRLALGQGPGQPQHF
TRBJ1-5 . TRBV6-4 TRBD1 TGTGCCAGCAGCGCCAGCCGGGACAGGGGTCAGCCCCAGCATTTT CASSASRDRGQPQHF
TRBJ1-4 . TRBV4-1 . TGCGCCAGCAGCCAAGGGCAGGGCAAAAATGAAAAACTGTTTTTT CASSQGQGKNEKLFF
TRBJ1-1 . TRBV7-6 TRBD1 TGTGCCAGCAGCTCCCGGGACAGGGACACTGAAGCTTTCTTT CASSSRDRDTEAFF
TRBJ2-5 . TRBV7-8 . TGTGCCAGCAGCTTAGGGGCAGAAGAGACCCAGTACTTC CASSLGAEETQYF
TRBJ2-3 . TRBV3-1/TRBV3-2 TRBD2 TGTGCCAGCAGCGCAGAAGGGACTAGCGAGTATTTT CASSAEGTSEYF
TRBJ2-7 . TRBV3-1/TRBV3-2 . TGTGCCAGCAGCCAAGGCGGGGTTGCCTACGAGCAGTACTTC CASSQGGVAYEQYF
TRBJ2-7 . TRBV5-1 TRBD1 TGCGCCAGCAGCTTGGGGGTCCAGGGGGCGATCTACGAGCAGTACTTC CASSLGVQGAIYEQYF
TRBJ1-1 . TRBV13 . TGTGCCAGCAGCAACCAACAGGGAAGGGCGTTCTTT CASSNQQGRAFF
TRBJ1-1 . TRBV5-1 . TGCGCCAGCAGCTTGGGGCCAGGGTTGAACACTGAAGCTTTCTTT CASSLGPGLNTEAFF
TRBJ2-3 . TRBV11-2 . TGTGCCAGCAGCCCCCGCAGTGGCGGGGGCACAGATACGCAGTATTTT CASSPRSGGGTDTQYF
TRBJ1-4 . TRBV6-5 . TGTGCCAGCAGGATTCTACCTAATGAAAAACTGTTTTTT CASRILPNEKLFF
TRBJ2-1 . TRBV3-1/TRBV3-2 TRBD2 TGTGCCAGCAGCCAGGTTCTAGCGGCAAACAATGAGCAGTTCTTC CASSQVLAANNEQFF
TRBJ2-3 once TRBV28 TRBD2 TGTGCCAGCAGTTTAGCTGGGGGACTAGGGGCAGATACGCAGTATTTT CASSLAGGLGADTQYF
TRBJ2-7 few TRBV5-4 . TGTGCCAGCAGTTCTCGGGACTCCACTCGCGAGCAGTACTTC CASSSRDSTREQYF
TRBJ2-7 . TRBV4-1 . TGCGCCAGCAGCGTAGCCCGGGACTCCAATCCCTACGAGCAGTACTTC CASSVARDSNPYEQYF
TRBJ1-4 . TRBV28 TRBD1 TGTGCCAGCAGTCCCCCGCAGGGGGGAGGCCCAGGCGGTACTAATGAAAAACTGTTTTTT CASSPPQGGGPGGTNEKLFF
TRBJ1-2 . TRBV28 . TGTGCCAGCAGTGCCTCGTCAGGTATTTTCTATGGCTACACCTTC CASSASSGIFYGYTF
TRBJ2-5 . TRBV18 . TGTGCCAGCTCACCAGGAACAGGCACGGAGACCCAGTACTTC CASSPGTGTETQYF
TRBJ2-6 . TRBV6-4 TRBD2 TGTGCCAGCAGTCCCACGTCGGGGGGCTCTGGGGCCAACGTCCTGACTTTC CASSPTSGGSGANVLTF
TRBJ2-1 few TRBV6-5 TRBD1 TGTGCCAGCAGTTACGCAGGGGGCAGCTGGAATGAGCAGTTCTTC CASSYAGGSWNEQFF
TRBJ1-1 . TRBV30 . TGTGCCTGGAGTCCCGGAGGTTCCACTGAAGCTTTCTTT CAWSPGGSTEAFF
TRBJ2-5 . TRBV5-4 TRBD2 TGTGCCAGCAGCTTGCAAGGAGTGGGGGGGCAAGAGACCCAGTACTTC CASSLQGVGGQETQYF
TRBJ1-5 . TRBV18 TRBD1 TGTGCCAGCTCACCACCGAGAGTAGGGGGCGGACAGCCCCAGCATTTT CASSPPRVGGGQPQHF
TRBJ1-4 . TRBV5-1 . TGCGCCAGCAGCTTGGGAGCAACTAATGAAAAACTGTTTTTT CASSLGATNEKLFF
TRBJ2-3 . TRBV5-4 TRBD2 TGTGCCAGCAGCTTCGGGGAGGGGAGCACAGATACGCAGTATTTT CASSFGEGSTDTQYF
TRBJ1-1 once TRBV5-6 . TGTGCCAGCAGCTTGGGGCGGGCGAACACTGAAGCTTTCTTT CASSLGRANTEAFF
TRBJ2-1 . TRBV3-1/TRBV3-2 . TGTGCCAGCAGCCAAGGACTAGTGTTGATGAATGAGCAGTTCTTC CASSQGLVLMNEQFF
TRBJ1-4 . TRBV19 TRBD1 TGTGCCAGTAGTATCGGTGGCAGGGGGAATGAAAAACTGTTTTTT CASSIGGRGNEKLFF
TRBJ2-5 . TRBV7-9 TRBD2 TGTGCCAGCAGCTTCGGACTAGACCGAGAGACCCAGTACTTC CASSFGLDRETQYF
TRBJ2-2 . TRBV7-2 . TGTGCCAGCAGCTGGCGGAGGGCGACCGGGGAGCTGTTTTTT CASSWRRATGELFF
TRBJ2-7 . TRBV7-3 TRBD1 TGTGCCAGCAGGGCGACAGGGAACTCCTACGAGCAGTACTTC CASRATGNSYEQYF
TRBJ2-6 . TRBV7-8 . TGTGCCAGCAGCGCGTCCCAGGTCTCTGGGGCCAACGTCCTGACTTTC CASSASQVSGANVLTF
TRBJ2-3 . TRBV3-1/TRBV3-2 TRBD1 TGTGCCAGCAGCCAAGGTCCGTTGGACAGGGTGCCTCATACGCAGTATTTT CASSQGPLDRVPHTQYF